A single sample is the source of the 32 T cell receptor beta chains below, sequenced in a study of T cells in Graves' hyperthyroidism and ophthalmopathy (dated by TCRdb to about 2019). Libraries came from multiplex PCR. Sequencing instrument: Illumina HiSeq 2000. TCR beta CDR3 regions were amplified from RNA transcripts. The first round of RT-PCR for the TCR CDR3 was performed with the HTBI primer set and the Qiagen OneStep RT-PCR kit. TCRdb passed the public sequencing reads through fastp at Q25 and MiXCR, retaining productive beta sequences. Here each entry gathers all rows of one CDR3 protein and keeps the most common genes and DNA. The sample data list 300,000 to 450,000 distinct CDR3 sequences, and more than 12% of these were observed just once. Of the sample, 15% to 20% falls within the top ten clones. The sample consisted of blood. These receptors all stem from a woman between 25 and 40 years old with Graves' ophthalmopathy.

The chain joins TRBV20-1 to TRBJ2-2; TRBD2 agrees at 11 bases. This CDR3 has 16 residues. The V gene's germline CDR1 is DFQATT and CDR2 SNEGSKA (reference sequence). V trimming: 6 bases; J trimming: 1 base; junction bases outside the gene matches: 7. CDR3: CSAGVAGGKNTGELFF. CDR3 nucleotide sequence: TGCAGTGCCGGGGTAGCGGGGGGGAAGAACACCGGGGAGCTGTTTTTT.

This clonotype was detected a few times. The gene calls are TRBV15 and TRBJ2-7; D may be TRBD1 (6 bases). The CDR3 covers 13 residues. Germline values: CDR1 LNHNV, CDR2 YYDKDF (reference sequence). V lost 5 bases and J lost 2, with 10 bases in between. CDR3 DNA sequence: TGTGCCACCAGCCTGGGACATACCTACGAGCAGTACTTC. This codes for CATSLGHTYEQYF.

At least ten counts were recorded for this clonotype. This chain joins TRBV10-1 and TRBJ2-7; a possible D gene is TRBD2 (5 bases). The CDR3 loop spans 14 amino acids. The germline gives CDR1 WNHNN, CDR2 SYGVQD (reference sequence). The V end lost 0 bases, the J end lost 0 bases, and 6 bases lay between the germline ends. The CDR3 loop reads CASSESGSSYEQYF. The DNA for the CDR3 is TGCGCCAGCAGTGAGTCGGGGAGCTCCTACGAGCAGTACTTC.

This chain links TRBV13 with TRBJ1-5; D might be TRBD1 (5 bases). The CDR3 spans 15 residues. The V gene lost 5 bases and the J gene lost 0 bases, with 11 bases spanning the gap. Germline-derived CDR1 and CDR2 are PRHDT and FYEKMQ (reference sequence). The CDR3 here is CASSRGTASNQPQHF. In DNA form, the CDR3 reads TGTGCCAGCAGCCGTGGGACGGCTAGCAATCAGCCCCAGCATTTT.

The chain has TRBV18 and TRBJ2-7, with TRBD1 matching 11 bases. This CDR3 spans 17 amino acids. Germline CDR1 and CDR2: KGHSH and LQKENI. V lost 5 bases, J lost 3 bases, and 12 bases stayed unmatched. The CDR3: CASSAGMGQGDYYEQYF. The CDR3 nucleotides are TGTGCCAGCTCAGCCGGAATGGGACAGGGGGATTACTACGAGCAGTACTTC. The full variable domain, with the rest looked up from reference TRBV18 and TRBJ2-7, is NAGVMQNPRHLVRRRGQEARLRCSPMKGHSHVYWYRQLPEEGLKFMVYLQKENIIDESGMPKERFSAEFPKEGPSILRIQQVVRGDSAAYFCASSAGMGQGDYYEQYFGPGTRLTVT.

The J gene is TRBJ2-7, the V gene TRBV4-2; tentatively, D is TRBD1 or TRBD2 (5 bases each). CDR1 and CDR2 (germline): LGHNA, YNFKEQ. Trimming shortened V by 1 base and J by 4 bases, and 17 bases separated the two germline ends. The CDR3 totals 16 residues. The CDR3 protein is CASSQGLGPNFYEQYF. The CDR3 region has the DNA TGTGCCAGCAGCCAAGGTTTGGGACCGAATTTTTACGAGCAGTACTTC.

As regards this clonotype: Just one base apart from a much larger clone, this may be a read error. Here the CDR3 omits its conserved ending phenylalanine or tryptophan, so a read error is the likely source. The genes are TRBV28 and TRBJ2-6; 8 nucleotides align to TRBD1. The V gene's germline CDR1 is MDHEN and CDR2 SYDVKM. The V and J ends lost 4 bases and 0 bases, in that order; junction bases with no gene match: 5. The CDR3 consists of 17 residues. In DNA, the CDR3 is TGTGCCAGCAGTTGGGGACAGGAGACCTCTGGGGCCAACGTCCTGACTTCC. It translates to CASSWGQETSGANVLTS.

This clonotype has a count of ten or more. The V gene is TRBV30, the J gene TRBJ2-7, with unresolved D. This CDR3 contains 12 residues. V was shortened by 0 bases and J by 6 bases, with 9 bases between the two germline ends. Per the germline V gene, CDR1 is GTSNPN and CDR2 is SVGIG (reference sequence). The CDR3: CAWSVLAFEQYF. CDR3 bases: TGTGCCTGGAGTGTACTTGCGTTCGAGCAGTACTTC.

Ten or more counts support this clonotype. This chain uses TRBV20-1 with TRBJ2-4; D is possibly TRBD2 (6 bases). V gave up 4 bases and J gave up 2 bases, with 15 bases separating them. Germline CDR1 DFQATT, CDR2 SNEGSKA (reference sequence). This CDR3 region has 15 residues. CDR3 loop: CSAKGRSLTKNIQYF. In DNA form, the CDR3 reads TGCAGTGCTAAAGGGAGGTCTCTGACCAAAAACATTCAGTACTTC.

The sample holds many counts of this clonotype. This chain links TRBV7-3 with TRBJ2-1, with a weak D call TRBD2 (6 bases). Germline values: CDR1 SGHTA, CDR2 FQGTGA. V was trimmed by 2 bases and J by 6 bases, leaving 11 bases between them. The CDR3 covers 14 residues. CDR3 in amino acids: CASSLRLGGNEQFF. The CDR3 coding sequence is TGTGCCAGCAGCTTACGATTGGGGGGCAATGAGCAGTTCTTC.

This clonotype was detected many times. The V call is TRBV13, the J call TRBJ1-1, with D tentatively TRBD1 (5 bases). Trimming pared 1 base from V and 2 bases from J, leaving 11 bases between. CDR1 is PRHDT and CDR2 is FYEKMQ in the germline V gene (reference sequence). The CDR3 spans 15 residues. Here the CDR3 DNA reads TGTGCCAGCAGCTTAGTTCCTCAGGGCAACACTGAAGCTTTCTTT. Residues: CASSLVPQGNTEAFF. Full variable domain (remainder filled in from reference TRBV13 and TRBJ1-1): AAGVIQSPRHLIKEKRETATLKCYPIPRHDTVYWYQQGPGQDPQFLISFYEKMQSDKGSIPDRFSAQQFSDYHSELNMSSLELGDSALYFCASSLVPQGNTEAFFGQGTRLTVV.

This clonotype was seen at least ten times. The chain employs TRBV7-9 and TRBJ2-5, with D unclear. The V end lost 5 bases, the J end lost 4 bases, and 23 bases lay between the germline ends. The CDR3 is 17 residues long. The germline V gene encodes CDR1 SEHNR and CDR2 FQNEAQ (reference sequence). CDR3: CASSTVVQQHAGETQYF. DNA for the CDR3: TGTGCCAGCAGCACAGTGGTGCAACAGCACGCAGGAGAGACCCAGTACTTC.

This clonotype came up many times. V and J are TRBV11-2 and TRBJ1-1; 8 bases map to TRBD1. CDR3 length: 14 amino acids. Germline V lookup: CDR1 SGHAT, CDR2 FQNNGV. With V trimmed by 4 bases and J by 6 bases, 7 bases remained unmatched. The CDR3 region is CASSSTDRVSEAFF. The DNA for the CDR3 is TGTGCCAGCAGCTCCACGGACAGGGTCTCTGAAGCTTTCTTT.

The chain has TRBV19 and TRBJ2-2; 9 positions agree with TRBD2. CDR3 length equals 15 residues. Germline-derived CDR1 and CDR2 are LNHDA and SQIVND (reference sequence). Unmatched junction bases numbered 8, after V lost 4 bases and J lost 8 bases. DNA of the CDR3: TGTGCCAGTAGTAACAGTCGCGGGGGGGCAGGGGAGCTGTTTTTT. Translation: CASSNSRGGAGELFF. The complete variable domain, with remaining parts taken from reference TRBV19 and TRBJ2-2, reads DGGITQSPKYLFRKEGQNVTLSCEQNLNHDAMYWYRQDPGQGLRLIYYSQIVNDFQKGDIAEGYSVSREKKESFPLTVTSAQKNPTAFYLCASSNSRGGAGELFFGEGSRLTVL.

The chain employs TRBV19 and TRBJ2-1; no firm D call. The CDR3 is 12 amino acids. V dropped 3 bases and J dropped 10 bases, with 10 bases sitting between them. Germline V CDR1 and CDR2: LNHDA, SQIVND (reference sequence). CDR3 nucleotide sequence: TGTGCCAGTAGTATGCATTTCGGGGAGCAGTTCTTC. It specifies CASSMHFGEQFF.

On this clonotype itself: One base separates it from a far larger clone, so it is likely a read error. The chain links TRBV12-3 or TRBV12-4 to TRBJ2-2, with a possible D match to TRBD1 (5 bases). The germline V and J ends were trimmed by 3 bases and 5 bases, with 7 bases remaining between them. The CDR3 loop spans 13 amino acids. CDR3 sequence: CASSFGATGELFF. DNA of the CDR3: TGTGCCAGCAGTTTTGGGGCGACCGGGGAGCTGTTTTTT.

The rearrangement joins TRBV3-1 to TRBJ2-7; D might be TRBD2 (5 bases). CDR3 length: 16 residues. Trimming took 0 bases from V and 2 from J, leaving 14 bases between them. Looked up from germline, CDR1 is LGHDT and CDR2 is YNNKEL (reference sequence). The CDR3 is CASSQDPAAGTYEQYF. CDR3 sequence (DNA): TGTGCCAGCAGCCAAGATCCGGCCGCGGGTACCTACGAGCAGTACTTC.

The table lists this clonotype with a few counts. This chain joins TRBV29-1 and TRBJ2-3, with 10 positions matching TRBD2. The junction had 11 bases not matched to a gene; V was cut back by 0 bases and J by 8 bases. Germline V gives CDR1 SQVTM, CDR2 ANQGSEA. The CDR3 consists of 16 residues. The CDR3 spells CSVEDTPAGGLGTQYF. DNA for the CDR3: TGCAGCGTTGAAGATACACCAGCGGGGGGGCTGGGTACGCAGTATTTT.

The chain uses TRBV7-6 and TRBJ2-2; 7 bases fit TRBD1. The germline V gene has CDR1 SGHVS and CDR2 FNYEAQ. V dropped 4 bases and J dropped 5; count of bases not matched to a gene: 7. The CDR3 length is 15 residues. The CDR3 spells CASSSPGGRTGELFF. The CDR3 DNA reads as TGTGCCAGCAGCTCCCCAGGGGGTAGGACCGGGGAGCTGTTTTTT.

This clonotype was seen ten or more times. This chain uses TRBV30 with TRBJ2-1, with 11 bases that match TRBD2. Unmatched junction bases numbered 7, after V lost 4 bases and J lost 5 bases. The CDR3 covers 15 residues. Germline V gene lookup returns CDR1 GTSNPN and CDR2 SVGIG (reference sequence). The CDR3 coding sequence is TGTGCCTGGACTAGCGGGGGGCTCGGGAACAATGAGCAGTTCTTC. Translated: CAWTSGGLGNNEQFF.

This clonotype has ten or more counts. The chain combines TRBV12-3 or TRBV12-4 with TRBJ2-3; tentatively, D is TRBD2 (5 bases). V lost 4 bases and J 3 bases, leaving 14 bases between the germline ends. The CDR3 runs 15 residues. The CDR3 here is CASSSPSRGTDTQYF. The CDR3, as DNA: TGTGCCAGCAGTTCCCCTAGCCGAGGGACAGATACGCAGTATTTT.

This clonotype appeared many times. The chain combines TRBV6-1 with TRBJ2-7, with D perhaps matching TRBD1 (5 bases). Trimming took off 2 bases at V and 6 bases at J, with 11 bases between the two ends. This CDR3 has 13 residues. Per germline, CDR1 MNHNS and CDR2 SASEGT. DNA of the CDR3: TGTGCCAGCAGTGAACCAGGGTCAGGCGAGCAGTACTTC. Translated: CASSEPGSGEQYF.

This clonotype occurred many times. This rearrangement joins TRBV6-1 to TRBJ2-5; 7 nucleotides agree with TRBD2. Germline V gene sequence: CDR1 MNHNS, CDR2 SASEGT. V gave up 7 bases and J gave up 5 bases; unmatched junction bases: 10. The CDR3 has 14 residues. Written as DNA, the CDR3 is TGTGCCAGCACCGCGGGACTACACAGGGAGACCCAGTACTTC. Encoded protein: CASTAGLHRETQYF.

The table lists this clonotype with many counts. The rearrangement joins TRBV18 to TRBJ1-4; D is undetermined. CDR3 length: 14 amino acids. Germline V lookup: CDR1 KGHSH, CDR2 LQKENI. V gave up 3 bases and J gave up 2 bases, with 7 bases separating them. CDR3 sequence reads: CASSPSGTNEKLFF. The CDR3 DNA reads as TGTGCCAGCTCACCCTCGGGGACTAATGAAAAACTGTTTTTT.

V is TRBV6-2 or TRBV6-3 and J is TRBJ2-5; 8 bases align to TRBD2. V shed 6 bases and J 4 bases; nucleotides not matched to a gene: 7. Looked up from germline, CDR1 is MNHEY and CDR2 is SVGEGT. The CDR3 is 14 amino acids. In DNA, the CDR3 is TGTGCCAGCAGGATTCGGGGGGGCCGAGAGACCCAGTACTTC. This sequence encodes CASRIRGGRETQYF.

This clonotype was seen ten or more times. This rearrangement joins TRBV7-9 to TRBJ2-5; D call uncertain. V dropped 4 bases and J dropped 2 bases, with 20 bases sitting between them. The germline V gene encodes CDR1 SEHNR and CDR2 FQNEAQ (reference sequence). CDR3 length equals 17 residues. The CDR3 bases are TGTGCCAGCAGCTCCATGCCGTCCAGGCGAAAGCAAGAGACCCAGTACTTC. Translating gives CASSSMPSRRKQETQYF.

This clonotype was counted at least ten times. This rearrangement joins TRBV2 to TRBJ1-5; D remains unclear. CDR1 and CDR2 (germline): SNHLY, FYNNEI. V shed 6 bases and J shed 4 bases, with 7 bases lying between them. There are 12 residues in the CDR3. Here the CDR3 DNA reads TGTGCCAGCAGGCCCCCAAATCAGCCCCAGCATTTT. Amino acid sequence: CASRPPNQPQHF.

This clonotype was seen ten or more times. The rearrangement uses TRBV11-2 and TRBJ1-4; 9 nucleotides match TRBD1. V lost 1 base, J lost 8 bases, and 5 bases stayed unmatched. The CDR3 extends over 15 amino acids. Germline V gene data show CDR1 as SGHAT and CDR2 as FQNNGV. In DNA, the CDR3 is TGTGCCAGCAGCTTAGGGACAGGGGATCGCGAAAAACTGTTTTTT. It translates to CASSLGTGDREKLFF.

This clonotype occurred many times. The rearrangement joins TRBV11-2 to TRBJ2-1; 10 bases fit TRBD2. CDR1 is SGHAT and CDR2 is FQNNGV in the germline V gene. The V segment lost 2 bases and the J segment 6 bases; nucleotides outside the gene matches: 10. This CDR3 comprises 17 residues. The CDR3 region is CASSLRSISGGANEQFF. Written as DNA, the CDR3 is TGTGCCAGCAGCTTAAGGTCTATCAGCGGGGGGGCCAATGAGCAGTTCTTC.

This chain links TRBV30 with TRBJ2-3, with TRBD2 identical over 7 bases. Looked up from germline, CDR1 is GTSNPN and CDR2 is SVGIG (reference sequence). V was clipped by 6 bases and J by 1 base; unmatched bases: 10. The CDR3 covers 15 residues. The CDR3 DNA is TGTGCCTGCCTGGGGGGGAATCTCGGCACAGATACGCAGTATTTT. As protein: CACLGGNLGTDTQYF.

This clonotype was counted only a few times. The genes are TRBV24-1 and TRBJ2-2; D might be TRBD1 (6 bases). The CDR3 loop spans 17 amino acids. The V end lost 0 bases, the J end lost 0 bases, and 10 bases lay between the germline ends. Germline lookup yields CDR1 KGHDR and CDR2 SFDVKD. CDR3 amino acids: CATSDLRTDSNTGELFF. In nucleotides, the CDR3 is TGTGCCACCAGTGATTTGCGGACAGATTCGAACACCGGGGAGCTGTTTTTT.

This clonotype was seen more than once but under ten times. This CDR3 reads CASSPGDGVNEQFF. In nucleotides, the CDR3 is TGTGCCAGCAGTCCGGGGGACGGGGTGAATGAGCAGTTCTTC. The chain is built from TRBV2 and TRBJ2-1; D might be TRBD2 (6 bases). Deletions cut 5 bases from V and 7 bases from J, with 15 bases between. Germline V gene lookup returns CDR1 SNHLY and CDR2 FYNNEI. The CDR3 is 14 residues long. The full variable domain, in which reference TRBV2 and TRBJ2-1 provide the parts outside the CDR3, is EPEVTQTPSHQVTQMGQEVILRCVPISNHLYFYWYRQILGQKVEFLVSFYNNEISEKSEIFDDQFSVERPDGSNFTLKIRSTKLEDSAMYFCASSPGDGVNEQFFGPGTRLTVL.